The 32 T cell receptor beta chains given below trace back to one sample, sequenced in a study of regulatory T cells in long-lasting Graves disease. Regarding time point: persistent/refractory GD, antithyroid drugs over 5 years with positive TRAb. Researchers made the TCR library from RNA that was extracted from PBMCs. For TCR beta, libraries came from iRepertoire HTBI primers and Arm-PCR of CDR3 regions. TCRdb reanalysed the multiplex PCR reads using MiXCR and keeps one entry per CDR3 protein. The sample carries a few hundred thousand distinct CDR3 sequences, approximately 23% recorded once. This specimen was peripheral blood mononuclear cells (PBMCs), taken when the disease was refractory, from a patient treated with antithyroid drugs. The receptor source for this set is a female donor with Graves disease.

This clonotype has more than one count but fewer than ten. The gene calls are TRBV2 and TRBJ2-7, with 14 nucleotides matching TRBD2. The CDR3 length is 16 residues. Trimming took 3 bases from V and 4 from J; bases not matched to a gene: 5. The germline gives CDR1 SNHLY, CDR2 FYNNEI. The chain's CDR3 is CASSEGLAGALYEQYF. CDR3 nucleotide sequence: TGTGCCAGCAGTGAGGGACTAGCGGGAGCCCTATACGAGCAGTACTTC.

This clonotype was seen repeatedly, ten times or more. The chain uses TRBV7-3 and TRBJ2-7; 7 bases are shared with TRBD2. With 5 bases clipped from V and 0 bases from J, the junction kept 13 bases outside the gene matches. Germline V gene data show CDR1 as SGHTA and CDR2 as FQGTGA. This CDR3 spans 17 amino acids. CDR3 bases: TGTGCCAGCAGCCCTGGGGGGGTCTTGTTGAGCTCCTACGAGCAGTACTTC. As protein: CASSPGGVLLSSYEQYF.

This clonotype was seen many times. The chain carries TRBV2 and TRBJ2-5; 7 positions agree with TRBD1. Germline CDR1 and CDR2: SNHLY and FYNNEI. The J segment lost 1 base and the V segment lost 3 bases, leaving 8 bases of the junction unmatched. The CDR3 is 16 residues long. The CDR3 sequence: CASSESRGGGQETQYF. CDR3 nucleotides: TGTGCCAGCAGTGAGTCTCGAGGGGGCGGCCAAGAGACCCAGTACTTC.

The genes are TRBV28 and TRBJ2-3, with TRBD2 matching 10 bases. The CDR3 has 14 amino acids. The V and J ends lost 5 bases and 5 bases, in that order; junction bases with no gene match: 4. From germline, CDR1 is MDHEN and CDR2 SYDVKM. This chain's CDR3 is CASSGTSALDTQYF. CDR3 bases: TGTGCCAGCAGTGGGACTAGCGCGCTAGATACGCAGTATTTT.

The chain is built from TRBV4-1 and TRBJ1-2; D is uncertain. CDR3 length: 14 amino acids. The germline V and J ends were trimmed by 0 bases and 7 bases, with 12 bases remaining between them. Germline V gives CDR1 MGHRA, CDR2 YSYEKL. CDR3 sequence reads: CASSQERQTFGYTF. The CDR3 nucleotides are TGCGCCAGCAGCCAAGAGCGGCAAACGTTTGGCTACACCTTC.

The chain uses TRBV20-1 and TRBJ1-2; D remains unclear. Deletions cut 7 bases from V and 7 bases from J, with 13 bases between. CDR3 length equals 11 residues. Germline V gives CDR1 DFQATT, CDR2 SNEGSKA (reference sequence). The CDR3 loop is CSVGSRGGYTF. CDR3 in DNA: TGCAGTGTGGGGTCGCGGGGTGGCTACACCTTC.

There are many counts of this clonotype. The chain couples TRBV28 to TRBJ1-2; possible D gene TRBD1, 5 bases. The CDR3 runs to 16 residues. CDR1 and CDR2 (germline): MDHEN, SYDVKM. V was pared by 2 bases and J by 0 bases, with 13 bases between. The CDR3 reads CASSLTPQGTNYGYTF. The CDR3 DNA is TGTGCCAGCAGTTTAACTCCTCAGGGCACTAACTATGGCTACACCTTC.

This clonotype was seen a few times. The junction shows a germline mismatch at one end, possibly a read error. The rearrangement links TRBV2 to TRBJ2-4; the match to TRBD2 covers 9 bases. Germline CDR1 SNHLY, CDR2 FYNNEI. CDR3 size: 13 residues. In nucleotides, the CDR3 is TGTGCCAGTACTCCCGACCAAGCGGGAGGCGGGTTCTTC. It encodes CASTPDQAGGGFF.

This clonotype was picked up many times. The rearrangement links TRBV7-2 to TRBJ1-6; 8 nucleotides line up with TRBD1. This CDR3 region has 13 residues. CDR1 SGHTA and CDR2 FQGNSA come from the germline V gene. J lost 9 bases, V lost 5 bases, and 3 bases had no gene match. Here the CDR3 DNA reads TGTGCCAGCAGCCTGGACAGGGTTTCACCCCTCCACTTT. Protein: CASSLDRVSPLHF.

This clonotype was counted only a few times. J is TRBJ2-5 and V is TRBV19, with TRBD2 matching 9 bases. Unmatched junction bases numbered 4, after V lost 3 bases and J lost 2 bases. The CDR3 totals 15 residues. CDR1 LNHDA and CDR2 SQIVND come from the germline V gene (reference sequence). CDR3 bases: TGTGCCAGTAGTATGGTGAGCGGGGGGCAAGAGACCCAGTACTTC. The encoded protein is CASSMVSGGQETQYF.

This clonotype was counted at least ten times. The CDR3 region has the DNA TGTGCCAGCAGCTTCCCTACTAGCGGGGGAGGGGAGCTGTTTTTT. Its protein product is CASSFPTSGGGELFF. The chain combines TRBV7-3 with TRBJ2-2; 11 bases fit TRBD2. The germline V gene has CDR1 SGHTA and CDR2 FQGTGA. After removal of 3 bases from V and 8 bases from J, the junction contained 5 bases not matched to a gene. The CDR3 has 15 amino acids. Together with reference TRBV7-3 and TRBJ2-2, the CDR3 gives the full variable domain: GAGVSQTPSNKVTEKGKYVELRCDPISGHTALYWYRQSLGQGPEFLIYFQGTGAADDSGLPNDRFFAVRPEGSVSTLKIQRTERGDSAVYLCASSFPTSGGGELFFGEGSRLTVL.

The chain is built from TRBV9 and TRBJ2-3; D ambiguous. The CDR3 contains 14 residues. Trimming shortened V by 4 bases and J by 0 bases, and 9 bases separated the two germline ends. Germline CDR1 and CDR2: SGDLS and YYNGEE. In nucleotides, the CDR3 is TGTGCCAGCAGCCCAGTGGCTAGCACAGATACGCAGTATTTT. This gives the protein CASSPVASTDTQYF.

The CDR3 here is CASSPPTVNTQYF. The CDR3 coding sequence is TGTGCCAGCTCACCCCCGACCGTAAATACGCAGTATTTT. V usage is TRBV18 and J usage is TRBJ2-3; the D is unclear. There are 13 residues in the CDR3. Trimming pared 3 bases from V and 7 bases from J, leaving 11 bases between. Germline V CDR1 and CDR2: KGHSH, LQKENI.

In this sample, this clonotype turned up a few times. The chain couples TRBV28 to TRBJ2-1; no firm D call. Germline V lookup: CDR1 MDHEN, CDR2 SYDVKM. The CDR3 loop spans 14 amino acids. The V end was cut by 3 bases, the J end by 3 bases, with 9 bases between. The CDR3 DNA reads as TGTGCCAGCAGTTTTAGAGGTAACTACAATGAGCAGTTCTTC. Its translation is CASSFRGNYNEQFF.

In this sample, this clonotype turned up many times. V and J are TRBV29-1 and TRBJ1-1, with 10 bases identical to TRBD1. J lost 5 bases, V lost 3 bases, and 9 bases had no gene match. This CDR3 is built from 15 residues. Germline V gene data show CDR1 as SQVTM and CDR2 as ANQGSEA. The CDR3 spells CSVDLLGTGVTEAFF. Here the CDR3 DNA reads TGCAGCGTTGACCTGCTTGGGACAGGGGTTACTGAAGCTTTCTTT.

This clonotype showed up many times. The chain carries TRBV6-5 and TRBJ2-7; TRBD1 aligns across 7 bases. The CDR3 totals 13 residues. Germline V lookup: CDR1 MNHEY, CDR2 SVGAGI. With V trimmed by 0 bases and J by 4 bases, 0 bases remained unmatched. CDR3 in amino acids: CASSYSDRYEQYF. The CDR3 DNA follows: TGTGCCAGCAGTTACTCGGACAGGTACGAGCAGTACTTC.

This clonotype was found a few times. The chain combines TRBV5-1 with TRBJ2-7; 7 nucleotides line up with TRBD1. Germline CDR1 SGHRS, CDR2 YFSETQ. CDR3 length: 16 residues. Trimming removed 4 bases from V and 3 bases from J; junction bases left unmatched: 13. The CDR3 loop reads CASSSRQGQQYYEQYF. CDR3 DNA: TGCGCCAGCAGCAGTCGTCAGGGACAGCAATACTACGAGCAGTACTTC.

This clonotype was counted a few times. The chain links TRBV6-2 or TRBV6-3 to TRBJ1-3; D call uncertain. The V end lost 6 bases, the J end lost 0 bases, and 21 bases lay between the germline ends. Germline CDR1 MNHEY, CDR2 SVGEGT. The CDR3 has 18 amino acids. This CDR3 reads CASRPSGGRHLSGNTIYF. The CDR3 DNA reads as TGTGCCAGCAGGCCGTCGGGCGGACGGCACCTCTCTGGAAACACCATATATTTT.

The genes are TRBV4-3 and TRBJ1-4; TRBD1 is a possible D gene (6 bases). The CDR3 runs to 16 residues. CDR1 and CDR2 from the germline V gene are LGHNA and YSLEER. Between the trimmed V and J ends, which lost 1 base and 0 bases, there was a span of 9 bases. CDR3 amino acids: CASSQGTGPTNEKLFF. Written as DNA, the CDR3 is TGCGCCAGCAGCCAAGGTACAGGGCCAACTAATGAAAAACTGTTTTTT.

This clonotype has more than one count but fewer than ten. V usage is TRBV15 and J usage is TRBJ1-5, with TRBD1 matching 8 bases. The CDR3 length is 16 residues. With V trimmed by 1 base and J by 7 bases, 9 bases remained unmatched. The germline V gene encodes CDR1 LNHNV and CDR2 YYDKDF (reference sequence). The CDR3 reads CATSRGRTGRFQPQHF. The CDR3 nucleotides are TGTGCCACCAGCAGAGGAAGGACAGGGAGGTTCCAGCCCCAGCATTTT. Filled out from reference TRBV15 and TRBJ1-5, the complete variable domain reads DAMVIQNPRYQVTQFGKPVTLSCSQTLNHNVMYWYQQKSSQAPKLLFHYYDKDFNNEADTPDNFQSRRPNTSFCFLDIRSPGLGDTAMYLCATSRGRTGRFQPQHFGDGTRLSIL.

CDR3 region: CASSLKSFRAKRSYEQYF. The CDR3 coding sequence is TGTGCCAGCAGCTTAAAGTCATTTCGGGCCAAGAGATCCTACGAGCAGTACTTC. The chain is built from TRBV11-3 and TRBJ2-7; unclear D gene. CDR1 is SGHNT and CDR2 is YENEEA in the germline V gene. The CDR3 is 18 amino acids. Deletions cut 2 bases from V and 1 base from J, with 21 bases between.

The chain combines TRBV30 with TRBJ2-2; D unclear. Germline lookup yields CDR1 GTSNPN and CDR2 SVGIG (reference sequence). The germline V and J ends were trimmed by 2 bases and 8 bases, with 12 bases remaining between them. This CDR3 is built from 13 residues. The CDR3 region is CAWSRGIEGELFF. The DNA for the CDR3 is TGTGCCTGGAGTCGAGGAATTGAGGGGGAGCTGTTTTTT.

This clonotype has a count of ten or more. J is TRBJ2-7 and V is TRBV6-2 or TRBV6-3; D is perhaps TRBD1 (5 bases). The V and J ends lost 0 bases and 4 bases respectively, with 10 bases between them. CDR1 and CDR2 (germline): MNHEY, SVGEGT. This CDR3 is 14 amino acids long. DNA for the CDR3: TGTGCCAGCAGTTACTCGAAGCAGGGTTACGAGCAGTACTTC. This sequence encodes CASSYSKQGYEQYF.

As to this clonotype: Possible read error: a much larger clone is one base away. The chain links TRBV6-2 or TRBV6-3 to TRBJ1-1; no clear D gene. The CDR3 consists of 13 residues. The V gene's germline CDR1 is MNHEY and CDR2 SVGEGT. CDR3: CASNSVENTEVFF. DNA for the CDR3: TGTGCCAGCAATTCGGTTGAGAACACTGAAGTTTTCTTT.

The CDR3 reads CASRGAPSRNTEAFF. In DNA form, the CDR3 reads TGTGCCAGCAGGGGGGCTCCAAGCCGGAACACTGAAGCTTTCTTT. The V gene is TRBV13, the J gene TRBJ1-1; perhaps TRBD1 as D (6 bases). The CDR3 runs to 15 residues. CDR1 PRHDT and CDR2 FYEKMQ come from the germline V gene (reference sequence). The ends were cut back, 6 bases at V and 1 base at J, with 15 bases in the middle.

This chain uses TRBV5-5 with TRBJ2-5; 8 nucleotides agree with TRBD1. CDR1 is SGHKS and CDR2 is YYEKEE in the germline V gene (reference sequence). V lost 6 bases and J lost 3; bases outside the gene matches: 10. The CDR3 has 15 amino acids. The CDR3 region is CASTQGRTGKETQYF. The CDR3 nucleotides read TGTGCCAGCACCCAGGGTAGGACAGGGAAAGAGACCCAGTACTTC.

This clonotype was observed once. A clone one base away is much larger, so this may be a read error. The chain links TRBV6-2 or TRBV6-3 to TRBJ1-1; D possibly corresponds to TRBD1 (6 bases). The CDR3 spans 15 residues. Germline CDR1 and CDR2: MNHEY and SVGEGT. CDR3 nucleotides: TGTGCCGGCAGTTACGGTGAGGGGGTGGTCACTGAAGCTTTCTTT. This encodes CAGSYGEGVVTEAFF.

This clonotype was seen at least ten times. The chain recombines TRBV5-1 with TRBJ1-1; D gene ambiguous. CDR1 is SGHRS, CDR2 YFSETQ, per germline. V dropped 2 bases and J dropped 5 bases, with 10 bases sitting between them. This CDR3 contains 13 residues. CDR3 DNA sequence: TGCGCCAGCAGCTTAGAGGGCAAAACTGAAGCTTTCTTT. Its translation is CASSLEGKTEAFF.

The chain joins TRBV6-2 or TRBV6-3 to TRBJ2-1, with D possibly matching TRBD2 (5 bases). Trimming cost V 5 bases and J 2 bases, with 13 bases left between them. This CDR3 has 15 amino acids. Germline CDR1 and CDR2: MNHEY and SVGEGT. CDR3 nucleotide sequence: TGTGCCAGCAGTGAGACGCGGGCGGCCTACAATGAGCAGTTCTTC. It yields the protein CASSETRAAYNEQFF.

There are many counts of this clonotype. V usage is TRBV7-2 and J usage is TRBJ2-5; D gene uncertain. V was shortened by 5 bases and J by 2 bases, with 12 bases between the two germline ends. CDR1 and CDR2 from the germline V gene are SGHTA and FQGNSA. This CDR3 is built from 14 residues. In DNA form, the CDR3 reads TGTGCCAGCAGCCCCCGTAGTCAGCAAGAGACCCAGTACTTC. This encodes CASSPRSQQETQYF.

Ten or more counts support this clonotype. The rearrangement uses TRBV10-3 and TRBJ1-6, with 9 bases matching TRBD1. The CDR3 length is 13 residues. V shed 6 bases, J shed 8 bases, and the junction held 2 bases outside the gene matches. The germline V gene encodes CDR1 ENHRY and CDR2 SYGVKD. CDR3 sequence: CAIRGQGHSPLHF. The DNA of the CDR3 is TGTGCCATCAGGGGACAGGGTCATTCACCCCTCCACTTT.

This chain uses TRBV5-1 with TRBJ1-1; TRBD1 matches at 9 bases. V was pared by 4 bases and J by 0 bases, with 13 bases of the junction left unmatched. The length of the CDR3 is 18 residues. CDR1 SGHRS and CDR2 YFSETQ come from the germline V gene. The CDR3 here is CASSQFPGQGAMNTEAFF. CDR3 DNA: TGCGCCAGCAGCCAGTTTCCGGGACAGGGAGCCATGAACACTGAAGCTTTCTTT.